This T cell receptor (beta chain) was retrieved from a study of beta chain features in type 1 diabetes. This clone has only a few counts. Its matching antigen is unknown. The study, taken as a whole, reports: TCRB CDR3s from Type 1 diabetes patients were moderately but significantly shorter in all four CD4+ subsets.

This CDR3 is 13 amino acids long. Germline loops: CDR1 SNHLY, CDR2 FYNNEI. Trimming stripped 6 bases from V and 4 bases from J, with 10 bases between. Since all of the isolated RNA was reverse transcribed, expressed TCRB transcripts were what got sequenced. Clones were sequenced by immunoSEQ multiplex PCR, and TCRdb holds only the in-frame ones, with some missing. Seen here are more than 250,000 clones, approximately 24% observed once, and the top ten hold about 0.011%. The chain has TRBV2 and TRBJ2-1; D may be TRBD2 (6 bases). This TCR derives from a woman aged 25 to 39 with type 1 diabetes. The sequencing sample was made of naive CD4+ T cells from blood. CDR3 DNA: TGTGCCAGCAGAGCCGGGGGTTACAATGAGCAGTTCTTC. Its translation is CASRAGGYNEQFF.